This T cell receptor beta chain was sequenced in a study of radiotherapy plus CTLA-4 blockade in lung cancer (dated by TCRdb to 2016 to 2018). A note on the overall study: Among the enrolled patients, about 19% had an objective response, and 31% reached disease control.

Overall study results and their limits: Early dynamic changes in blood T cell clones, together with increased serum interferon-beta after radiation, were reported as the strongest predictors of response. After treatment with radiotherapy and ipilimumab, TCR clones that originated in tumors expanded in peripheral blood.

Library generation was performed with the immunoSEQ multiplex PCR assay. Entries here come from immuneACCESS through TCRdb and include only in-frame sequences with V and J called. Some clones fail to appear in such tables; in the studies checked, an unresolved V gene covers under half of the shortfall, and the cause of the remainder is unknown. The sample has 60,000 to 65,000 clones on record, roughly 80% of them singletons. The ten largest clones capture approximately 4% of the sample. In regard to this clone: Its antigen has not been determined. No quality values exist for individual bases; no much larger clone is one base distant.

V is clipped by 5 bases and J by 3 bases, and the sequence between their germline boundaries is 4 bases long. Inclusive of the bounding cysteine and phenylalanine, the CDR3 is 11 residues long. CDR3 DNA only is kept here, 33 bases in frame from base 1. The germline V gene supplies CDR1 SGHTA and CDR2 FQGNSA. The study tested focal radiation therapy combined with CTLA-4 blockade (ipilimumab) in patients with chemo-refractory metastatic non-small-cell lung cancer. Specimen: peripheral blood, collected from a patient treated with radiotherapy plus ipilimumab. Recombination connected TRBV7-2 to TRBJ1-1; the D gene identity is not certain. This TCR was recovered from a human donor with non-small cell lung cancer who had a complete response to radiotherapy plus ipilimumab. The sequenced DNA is TGTGCCAGCAGCCCGCACACTGAAGCTTTCTTT. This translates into CASSPHTEAFF. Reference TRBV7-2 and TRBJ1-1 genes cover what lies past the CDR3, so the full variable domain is GAGVSQSPSNKVTEKGKDVELRCDPISGHTALYWYRQSLGQGLEFLIYFQGNSAPDKSGLPSDRFSAERTGGSVSTLTIQRTQQEDSAVYLCASSPHTEAFFGQGTRLTVV.